What follows are 19 T cell receptor beta chains derived from one specimen sequenced in a study of cytomegalovirus exposure and HLA in healthy donors. The study ran its PCR with 60 Vbeta and 13 Jbeta primers. Some clones are missing from TCRdb's copy, which holds only in-frame ones; the method was immunoSEQ multiplex PCR. The table has 100,000 to 150,000 clones, about 80% seen once. The sequenced sample consisted of PBMCs. These receptors came from a man aged 25-45 years in good health and CMV-seropositive.

J is TRBJ2-3 and V is TRBV30; 9 bases fit TRBD2. Germline trimming cut 1 base from V and 5 bases from J; bases unmatched to any gene: 7. This CDR3 region has 15 residues. Per germline, CDR1 GTSNPN and CDR2 SVGIG (reference sequence). The CDR3 nucleotides are TGTGCCTGGAGTGGGGGGCGGGGGGGGAGAGATACGCAGTATTTT. Residues: CAWSGGRGGRDTQYF.

As regards this clone: The germline gene is not matched at one end of the junction; a read error may be the cause. This chain connects TRBV29-1 to TRBJ1-2; 10 bases are shared with TRBD1. CDR1 and CDR2 from the germline V gene are SQVTM and ANQGSEA. The CDR3 sequence is 15 residues long. CDR3 residues: CSVVGQGTSKYGYTF. As DNA, the CDR3 is TGCAGCGTGGTGGGACAGGGGACGTCTAAATATGGCTACACCTTC.

This clone was observed a handful of times. The chain has TRBV7-6 and TRBJ1-3; the match to TRBD1 covers 12 bases. With V trimmed by 5 bases and J by 8 bases, 4 bases remained unmatched. This CDR3 is 14 amino acids long. The germline CDR1 and CDR2 sequences are SGHVS and FNYEAQ. As DNA, the CDR3 is TGTGCCAGCAGCAAGGGACAGGGGGCCTACACCATATATTTT. Its translation is CASSKGQGAYTIYF. The variable domain in full, completed from reference TRBV7-6 and TRBJ1-3, reads GAGVSQSPRYKVTKRGQDVALRCDPISGHVSLYWYRQALGQGPEFLTYFNYEAQQDKSGLPNDRFSAERPEGSISTLTIQRTEQRDSAMYRCASSKGQGAYTIYFGEGSWLTVV.

The chain is built from TRBV2 and TRBJ2-1; 7 bases map to TRBD1. The V gene's germline CDR1 is SNHLY and CDR2 FYNNEI. The CDR3 has 14 amino acids. J lost 9 bases, V lost 6 bases, and 11 bases had no gene match. The CDR3 reads CASRLPLTGSEQFF. In DNA, the CDR3 is TGTGCCAGCAGACTACCACTGACAGGGAGTGAGCAGTTCTTC.

The gene calls are TRBV28 and TRBJ1-3, with D perhaps matching TRBD1 (6 bases). CDR1 and CDR2 (germline): MDHEN, SYDVKM. The V gene lost 5 bases and the J gene lost 9 bases, with 20 bases spanning the gap. CDR3 size: 15 residues. In nucleotides, the CDR3 is TGTGCCAGCAGTCCCCGGACAGAAGTTGGATTCACCATATATTTT. Its protein is CASSPRTEVGFTIYF. Drawing the rest from reference TRBV28 and TRBJ1-3, the complete variable domain is DVKVTQSSRYLVKRTGEKVFLECVQDMDHENMFWYRQDPGLGLRLIYFSYDVKMKEKGDIPEGYSVSREKKERFSLILESASTNQTSMYLCASSPRTEVGFTIYFGEGSWLTVV.

The V gene is TRBV5-5, the J gene TRBJ1-5; 8 bases match TRBD1. Per germline, CDR1 SGHKS and CDR2 YYEKEE (reference sequence). This CDR3 spans 14 amino acids. V shed 0 bases, J shed 4 bases, and the junction held 0 bases outside the gene matches. CDR3 sequence reads: CASSLGTGNQPQHF. In nucleotides, the CDR3 is TGTGCCAGCAGCTTGGGGACAGGGAATCAGCCCCAGCATTTT.

This clone appeared a few times. The genes are TRBV28 and TRBJ2-7; D ambiguous. Looked up from germline, CDR1 is MDHEN and CDR2 is SYDVKM. The V gene lost 5 bases and the J gene lost 5 bases, with 16 bases spanning the gap. The CDR3 has 14 amino acids. CDR3 protein: CASSVLRSAHEQYF. CDR3 DNA: TGTGCCAGCAGTGTCTTGCGTAGTGCCCACGAGCAGTACTTC.

The chain carries TRBV7-3 and TRBJ1-1; tentatively, D is TRBD1 (5 bases). Germline V lookup: CDR1 SGHTA, CDR2 FQGTGA. CDR3 size: 13 residues. Trimming stripped 4 bases from V and 1 base from J, with 7 bases between. CDR3 sequence (DNA): TGTGCCAGCAGCTCTCAGGGGAACACTGAAGCTTTCTTT. Translating it yields CASSSQGNTEAFF.

The CDR3 DNA sequence: TGTGCCAGCAGTGAAGCCAAGCAAGAGTCGGCCTACGAGCAGTACTTC. It codes for CASSEAKQESAYEQYF. The rearrangement links TRBV6-1 to TRBJ2-7, with D hard to call. Germline V gives CDR1 MNHNS, CDR2 SASEGT. CDR3 length equals 16 residues. Trimming pared 0 bases from V and 2 bases from J, leaving 14 bases between.

The genes are TRBV19 and TRBJ1-3, with D possibly matching TRBD1 (6 bases). The germline V gene encodes CDR1 LNHDA and CDR2 SQIVND (reference sequence). The CDR3 covers 11 residues. Trimming cost V 9 bases and J 9 bases, with 12 bases left between them. As DNA, the CDR3 is TGTGCCAGCTCACGGGGGGCCACCATATATTTT. Encoded protein: CASSRGATIYF.

The CDR3 DNA reads as TGTGCCAGCATCCCGCAGGGGAGCGGTCCGAACTACGAGCAGTACTTC. Protein: CASIPQGSGPNYEQYF. J is TRBJ2-7 and V is TRBV2, with D perhaps matching TRBD1 (6 bases). Trimming removed 7 bases from V and 3 bases from J, with 22 bases in between. This CDR3 is built from 16 residues. Germline assignment: CDR1 SNHLY and CDR2 FYNNEI.

The V gene is TRBV9, the J gene TRBJ1-1; D is unresolved. The CDR3 is 13 residues long. CDR1 and CDR2 from the germline V gene are SGDLS and YYNGEE. CDR3 loop: CASASGLNTEAFF. In nucleotides, the CDR3 is TGTGCGTCGGCAAGCGGTCTGAACACTGAAGCTTTCTTT.

The chain carries TRBV6-4 and TRBJ1-5; no clear D. Trimming took off 3 bases at V and 7 bases at J, with 13 bases between the two ends. Germline loops: CDR1 MRHNA, CDR2 SNTAGT. This CDR3 region has 14 residues. The CDR3 DNA sequence: TGTGCCAGCAGTGAGGTTGCCTCAGAACAGCCCCAGCATTTT. Its translation: CASSEVASEQPQHF.

In nucleotides, the CDR3 is TGTGCCAGCAGCTTGTTAAGGGGTAATGCTTTCTTT. Residues: CASSLLRGNAFF. The chain joins TRBV5-8 to TRBJ1-1, with a weak D call TRBD1 (5 bases). V lost 1 base, J lost 11 bases, and 12 bases lay in between. Germline lookup yields CDR1 SGHTS and CDR2 YDEGEE. This CDR3 is 12 amino acids long.

The chain combines TRBV6-1 with TRBJ1-4; D remains ambiguous. The CDR3 totals 14 residues. Germline V gene lookup returns CDR1 MNHNS and CDR2 SASEGT. V was cut by 3 bases and J by 6 bases, with 11 bases left in between. DNA of the CDR3: TGTGCCAGCAGTGAGGCGCCCGGGGATGAAAAACTGTTTTTT. Translating it yields CASSEAPGDEKLFF.

The rearrangement joins TRBV27 to TRBJ2-5; a possible D gene is TRBD1 (5 bases). CDR1 MNHEY and CDR2 SMNVEV come from the germline V gene (reference sequence). The CDR3 has 15 residues. Trimming left V 3 bases short and J 5 bases short, with 16 bases between. CDR3 residues: CASSFRPGLSETQYF. DNA for the CDR3: TGTGCCAGCAGTTTTCGGCCAGGGCTTTCGGAGACCCAGTACTTC.

This chain uses TRBV23-1 with TRBJ2-3, with 15 bases that match TRBD2. TRBV23-1 is an open reading frame, and its role is uncertain. The CDR3 runs 17 residues. With V trimmed by 6 bases and J by 0 bases, 4 bases remained unmatched. The CDR3 spells CASSAGTSGGSTDTQYF. The CDR3 region has the DNA TGCGCCAGCAGCGCCGGGACTAGCGGGGGGAGCACAGATACGCAGTATTTT.

The chain combines TRBV9 with TRBJ1-2; D may be TRBD1 (6 bases). Trimming shortened V by 0 bases and J by 8 bases, and 17 bases separated the two germline ends. The CDR3 consists of 15 residues. Germline values: CDR1 SGDLS, CDR2 YYNGEE. This CDR3 reads CASSVEAGAVRGYTF. CDR3 bases: TGTGCCAGCAGCGTAGAGGCAGGGGCCGTGAGGGGCTACACCTTC.

The V and J genes are TRBV2 and TRBJ2-1; D gene unclear. Looked up from germline, CDR1 is SNHLY and CDR2 is FYNNEI. This CDR3 comprises 11 residues. Trimming took 5 bases from V and 9 from J, leaving 8 bases between them. This CDR3 is CASSPLSEQFF. CDR3 DNA sequence: TGTGCCAGCAGTCCGCTAAGTGAGCAGTTCTTC.